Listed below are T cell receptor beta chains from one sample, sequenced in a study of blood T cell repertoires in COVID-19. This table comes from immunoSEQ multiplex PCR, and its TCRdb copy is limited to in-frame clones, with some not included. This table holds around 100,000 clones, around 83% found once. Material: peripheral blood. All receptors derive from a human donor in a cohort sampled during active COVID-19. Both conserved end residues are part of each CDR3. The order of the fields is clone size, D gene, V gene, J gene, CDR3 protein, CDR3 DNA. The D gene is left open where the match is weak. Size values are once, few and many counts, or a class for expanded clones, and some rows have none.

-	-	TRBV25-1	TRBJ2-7	CASSAGQGTPHAYEQYF	TGTGCCAGCAGTGCTGGGCAGGGGACACCCCACGCCTACGAGCAGTACTTC
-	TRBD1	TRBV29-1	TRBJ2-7	CSVATGAAYEQYF	TGCAGCGTAGCAACAGGGGCCGCTTACGAGCAGTACTTC
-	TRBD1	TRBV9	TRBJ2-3	CASSAQGYGTDTQYF	TGTGCCAGCAGCGCACAGGGGTATGGCACAGATACGCAGTATTTT
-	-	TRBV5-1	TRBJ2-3	CASSPLANTDTQYF	TGCGCCAGCAGCCCACTAGCAAACACAGATACGCAGTATTTT
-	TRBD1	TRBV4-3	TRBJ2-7	CASSQLTPGQGPYEQYF	TGCGCCAGCAGCCAGCTGACACCGGGACAGGGACCCTACGAGCAGTACTTC
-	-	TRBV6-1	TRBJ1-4	CASSETRGIGEKLFF	TGTGCCAGCAGTGAAACTAGGGGGATAGGTGAAAAACTGTTTTTT
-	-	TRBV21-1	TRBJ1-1	CASSDRNTEAFF	TGTGCCAGCAGCGACAGGAACACTGAAGCTTTCTTT
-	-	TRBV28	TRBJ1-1	CASRLTPDRRNTEAFF	TGTGCCAGCAGACTCACTCCGGACAGAAGGAACACTGAAGCTTTCTTT
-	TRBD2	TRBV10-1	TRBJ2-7	CASSDVVSGGRSYEQYF	TGCGCCAGCAGTGACGTCGTGTCGGGAGGACGTTCCTACGAGCAGTACTTC
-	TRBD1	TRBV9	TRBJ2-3	CASSATPDREIDTQYF	TGTGCCAGCAGCGCCACCCCGGACAGGGAAATAGATACGCAGTATTTT
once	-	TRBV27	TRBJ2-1	CASSLAAYNEQFF	TGTGCCAGCAGTCTGGCGGCCTACAATGAGCAGTTCTTC
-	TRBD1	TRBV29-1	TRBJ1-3	CSVDPTGAGNTIYF	TGCAGCGTTGATCCCACAGGGGCTGGAAACACCATATATTTT
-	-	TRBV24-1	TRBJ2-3	CATSDLQGLNTDTQYF	TGTGCCACCAGTGATTTGCAGGGGCTGAACACAGATACGCAGTATTTT
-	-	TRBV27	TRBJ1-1	CASGPRETEAFF	TGTGCCAGCGGTCCCCGCGAAACTGAAGCTTTCTTT
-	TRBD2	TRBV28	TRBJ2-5	CASSLRGAETQYF	TGTGCCAGCAGTTTGCGGGGGGCAGAGACCCAGTACTTC
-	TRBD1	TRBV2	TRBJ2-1	CASSDRGSPFF	TGTGCCAGCAGTGACAGGGGGTCGCCGTTCTTC
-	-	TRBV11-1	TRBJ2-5	CASSPPQGWGRETQYF	TGTGCCAGCAGCCCCCCACAGGGATGGGGTCGAGAGACCCAGTACTTC
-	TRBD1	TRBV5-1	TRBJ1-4	CASSYGQGRGNEKLFF	TGCGCCAGCAGCTACGGACAGGGGAGGGGTAATGAAAAACTGTTTTTT
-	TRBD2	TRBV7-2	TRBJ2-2	CASSLASGRTITGELFF	TGTGCCAGCAGCTTAGCTAGCGGGAGGACCATTACCGGGGAGCTGTTTTTT
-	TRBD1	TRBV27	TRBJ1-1	CASSSRQGANTEAFF	TGTGCCAGCAGTTCACGGCAGGGGGCGAACACTGAAGCTTTCTTT
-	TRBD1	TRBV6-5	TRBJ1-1	CASWDSGTGVAEAFF	TGTGCCAGCTGGGACTCGGGGACAGGGGTGGCTGAAGCTTTCTTT
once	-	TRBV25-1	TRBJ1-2	CASSEYRAHYGYTF	TGTGCCAGCAGTGAATACAGGGCGCACTATGGCTACACCTTC
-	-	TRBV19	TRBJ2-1	CASSYSSSYNEQFF	TGTGCCAGTAGTTACAGCAGCTCCTACAATGAGCAGTTCTTC
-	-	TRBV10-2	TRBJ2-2	CASALALNTGELFF	TGCGCCAGCGCTCTAGCGCTAAACACCGGGGAGCTGTTTTTT
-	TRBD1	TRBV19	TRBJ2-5	CASSAARGETQYF	TGTGCCAGTAGTGCAGCCAGGGGGGAGACCCAGTACTTC
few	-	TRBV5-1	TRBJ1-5	CASSLPRGSRNQPQHF	TGCGCCAGCAGCTTGCCCAGAGGAAGCCGCAATCAGCCCCAGCATTTT
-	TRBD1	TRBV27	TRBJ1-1	CASSLWSGTGGSEAFF	TGTGCCAGCAGTTTATGGTCCGGGACAGGGGGGTCTGAAGCTTTCTTT
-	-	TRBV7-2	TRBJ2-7	CASSPPAAYEQYF	TGTGCCAGCAGCCCGCCCGCGGCCTACGAGCAGTACTTC
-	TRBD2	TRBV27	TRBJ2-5	CASSLSLAGLVETQYF	TGTGCCAGCAGTTTATCTCTAGCGGGATTGGTCGAGACCCAGTACTTC
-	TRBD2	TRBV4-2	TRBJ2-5	CASSQEASGGETQYF	TGTGCCAGCAGCCAAGAGGCTAGCGGGGGAGAGACCCAGTACTTC
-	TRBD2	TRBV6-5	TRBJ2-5	CASRSSGGGETQYF	TGTGCCAGCAGGAGTAGCGGGGGCGGGGAGACCCAGTACTTC
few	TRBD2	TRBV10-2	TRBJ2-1	CASTSSGRGNEQFF	TGCGCCAGCACTTCTAGCGGGAGAGGGAATGAGCAGTTCTTC
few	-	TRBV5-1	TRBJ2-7	CASSLDGSGYYEQYF	TGCGCCAGCAGCTTGGATGGTAGCGGTTACTACGAGCAGTACTTC
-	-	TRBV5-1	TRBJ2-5	CASNQALPRGETQYF	TGCGCCAGCAATCAGGCACTTCCTAGGGGAGAGACCCAGTACTTC
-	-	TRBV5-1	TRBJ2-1	CASKLDIGSYNEQFF	TGCGCCAGTAAACTGGACATCGGCTCCTACAATGAGCAGTTCTTC
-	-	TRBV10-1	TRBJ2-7	CASTFRSDIDYEQYF	TGCGCCAGCACCTTCCGCTCGGACATTGATTACGAGCAGTACTTC
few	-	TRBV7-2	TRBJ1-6	CASSPRGGGYNSPLHF	TGTGCCAGCAGCCCCCGGGGGGGCGGCTATAATTCACCCCTCCACTTT
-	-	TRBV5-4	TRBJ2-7	CASSGATGSYEQYF	TGTGCCAGCAGCGGGGCCACAGGGAGCTACGAGCAGTACTTC
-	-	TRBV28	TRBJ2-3	CASSLGQDTQYF	TGTGCCAGCAGTTTAGGGCAAGATACGCAGTATTTT
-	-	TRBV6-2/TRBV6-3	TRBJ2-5	CASSYSKGRGNQETQYF	TGTGCCAGCAGTTACTCGAAAGGGCGGGGTAACCAAGAGACCCAGTACTTC
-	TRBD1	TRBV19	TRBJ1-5	CASRSRGDQPQHF	TGTGCCAGTAGATCCAGGGGGGATCAGCCCCAGCATTTT
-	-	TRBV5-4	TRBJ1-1	CASSAINTEAFF	TGTGCCAGCAGCGCGATAAACACTGAAGCTTTCTTT
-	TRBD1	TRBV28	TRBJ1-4	CASSLQQGADEKLFF	TGTGCCAGCAGTTTGCAACAGGGGGCGGATGAAAAACTGTTTTTT
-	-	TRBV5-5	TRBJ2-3	CASSPRWQNTDTQYF	TGTGCCAGCAGCCCGCGGTGGCAGAACACAGATACGCAGTATTTT
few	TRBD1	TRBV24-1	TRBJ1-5	CATSDPTGGNQPQHF	TGTGCCACCAGTGACCCGACAGGGGGTAATCAGCCCCAGCATTTT
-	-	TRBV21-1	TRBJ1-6	CASSKVRLYNSPLHF	TGTGCCAGCAGCAAAGTTCGGTTGTATAATTCACCCCTCCACTTT
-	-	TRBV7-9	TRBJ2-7	CASSSPGGDEQYF	TGTGCCAGCAGCTCCCCGGGGGGCGACGAGCAGTACTTC
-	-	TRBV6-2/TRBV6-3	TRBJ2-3	CASSHPSLSGSTDTQYF	TGTGCCAGCAGTCACCCTAGCTTGAGTGGGAGCACAGATACGCAGTATTTT
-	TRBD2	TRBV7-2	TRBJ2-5	CASSPQRGGYETQYF	TGTGCCAGCAGCCCACAGCGGGGGGGGTATGAGACCCAGTACTTC
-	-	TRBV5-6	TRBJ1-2	CASSYLGGNYGYTF	TGTGCCAGCAGCTACCTGGGGGGGAACTATGGCTACACCTTC
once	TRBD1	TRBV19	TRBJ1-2	CASSTLPGQVNYGYTF	TGTGCCAGTAGTACCCTACCGGGACAGGTTAACTATGGCTACACCTTC
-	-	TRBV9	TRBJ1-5	CASSVGTANQPQHF	TGTGCCAGCAGCGTAGGTACAGCTAATCAGCCCCAGCATTTT
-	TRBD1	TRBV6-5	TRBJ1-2	CASSPQGGYGYTF	TGTGCCAGCAGTCCACAGGGGGGCTATGGCTACACCTTC
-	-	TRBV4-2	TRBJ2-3	CASSQWSSTDTQYF	TGTGCCAGCAGCCAGTGGAGCAGCACAGATACGCAGTATTTT